This T cell receptor (beta chain) appears in the sequencing data of a study of blood T cell repertoires in COVID-19. Germline V gives CDR1 SGHRS, CDR2 YFSETQ. The CDR3 spans 17 residues. Profiling relied on immunoSEQ multiplex PCR, and the TCRdb table lists in-frame clones only, not all of them. This table holds 200,000 to 250,000 clones, approximately 81% found once. For this clone: An end of the junction differs from the germline gene, which may be a read error.

The sample comprised peripheral blood. This sequence joins TRBV5-1 and TRBJ2-2; 11 nucleotides align to TRBD1. This sequence was found in a woman older than 75 with active or convalescent COVID-19. DNA for the CDR3: TGCGTCAGCCGAACCGGGACAGGGGGTTACGGGACCGGGGAGCTGTTTTTT. Residues: CVSRTGTGGYGTGELFF.